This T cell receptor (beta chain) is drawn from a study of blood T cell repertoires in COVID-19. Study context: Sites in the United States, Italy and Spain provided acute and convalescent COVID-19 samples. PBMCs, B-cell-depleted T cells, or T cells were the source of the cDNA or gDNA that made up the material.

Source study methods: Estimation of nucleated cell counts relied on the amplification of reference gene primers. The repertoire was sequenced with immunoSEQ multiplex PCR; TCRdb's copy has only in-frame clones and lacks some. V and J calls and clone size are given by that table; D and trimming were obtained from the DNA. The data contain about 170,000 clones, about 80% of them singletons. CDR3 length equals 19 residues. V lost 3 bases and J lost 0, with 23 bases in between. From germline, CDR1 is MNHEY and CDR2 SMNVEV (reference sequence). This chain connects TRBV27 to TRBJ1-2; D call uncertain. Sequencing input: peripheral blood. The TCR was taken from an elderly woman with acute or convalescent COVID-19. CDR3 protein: CASSFRHRETILSNYGYTF. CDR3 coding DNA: TGTGCCAGCAGTTTCCGCCACCGGGAGACTATACTCTCTAACTATGGCTACACCTTC.